These 10 T cell receptor beta chains came from one sample sequenced in a study of cytomegalovirus exposure and HLA in healthy donors. Profiling relied on immunoSEQ multiplex PCR, and the TCRdb table lists in-frame clones only, not all of them. Altogether about 170,000 clones are present, 89% being singletons, with the ten largest covering around 10%. Sequenced input: PBMCs. Receptors originate from a young woman in good health and CMV-seropositive.

The rearrangement uses TRBV4-1 and TRBJ1-2; D call uncertain. The CDR3 spans 16 residues. V was shortened by 3 bases and J by 2 bases, with 16 bases between the two germline ends. Germline V gene lookup returns CDR1 MGHRA and CDR2 YSYEKL. This CDR3 is CASSHQRRGANYGYTF. Here the CDR3 DNA reads TGCGCCAGCAGCCACCAACGCCGTGGTGCGAACTATGGCTACACCTTC.

This chain uses TRBV19 with TRBJ2-1; a possible D gene is TRBD1 (6 bases). The CDR3 loop spans 17 amino acids. Germline V CDR1 and CDR2: LNHDA, SQIVND (reference sequence). The V gene lost 5 bases and the J gene lost 7 bases, with 24 bases spanning the gap. The CDR3 sequence is CASSPQGGLTSGNEQFF. CDR3 nucleotides: TGTGCCAGTAGTCCCCAAGGGGGTTTGACTTCGGGGAATGAGCAGTTCTTC.

This clone was observed a single time. The genes are TRBV15 and TRBJ2-7; 9 bases line up with TRBD1. This CDR3 region has 13 residues. The trim removed 10 bases at V and 1 base at J, leaving 5 bases unmatched. Germline V gene lookup returns CDR1 LNHNV and CDR2 YYDKDF (reference sequence). The CDR3 here is CAISGQGSYEQYF. The CDR3 DNA sequence: TGTGCCATCTCGGGACAGGGATCCTACGAGCAGTACTTC.

The chain's CDR3 is CSVVGAGVGHEQFF. CDR3 nucleotide sequence: TGCAGCGTTGTTGGCGCGGGAGTGGGGCATGAGCAGTTCTTC. The rearrangement uses TRBV29-1 and TRBJ2-1; TRBD2 aligns across 7 bases. The CDR3 loop spans 14 amino acids. Germline CDR1 is SQVTM and CDR2 is ANQGSEA. The ends lost 4 bases at V and 8 bases at J; junction bases unmatched: 11.

The chain carries TRBV18 and TRBJ1-2; 9 nucleotides line up with TRBD1. J lost 7 bases, V lost 3 bases, and 3 bases had no gene match. Germline V gene lookup returns CDR1 KGHSH and CDR2 LQKENI. CDR3 length equals 13 residues. CDR3 DNA: TGTGCCAGCTCACCGGACAGGGGAAGTGGCTACACCTTC. It yields the protein CASSPDRGSGYTF. Full variable domain (outside the CDR3, taken from reference TRBV18 and TRBJ1-2): NAGVMQNPRHLVRRRGQEARLRCSPMKGHSHVYWYRQLPEEGLKFMVYLQKENIIDESGMPKERFSAEFPKEGPSILRIQQVVRGDSAAYFCASSPDRGSGYTFGSGTRLTVV.

The chain combines TRBV2 with TRBJ2-5; D might be TRBD1 (5 bases). V lost 8 bases and J 5 bases, leaving 15 bases between the germline ends. The CDR3 consists of 13 residues. CDR1 SNHLY and CDR2 FYNNEI come from the germline V gene. The CDR3 DNA follows: TGTGCCAGCGCTAGGGGCACTCGGGAGACCCAGTACTTC. Its translation: CASARGTRETQYF.

V and J are TRBV7-8 and TRBJ2-5; 8 nucleotides align to TRBD2. The ends lost 7 bases at V and 5 bases at J; junction bases unmatched: 12. Germline values: CDR1 SGHVS, CDR2 FQNEAQ. CDR3 length equals 15 residues. CDR3 DNA sequence: TGTGCCAGCACCCCATTTAGCGGGATCTCGGAGACCCAGTACTTC. This codes for CASTPFSGISETQYF.

The chain employs TRBV5-1 and TRBJ2-7; TRBD1 agrees at 8 bases. This CDR3 region has 14 residues. V was clipped by 4 bases and J by 0 bases; unmatched bases: 3. CDR1 SGHRS and CDR2 YFSETQ come from the germline V gene. CDR3 sequence (DNA): TGCGCCAGCAGCCCTGGACAGGGCTCCTACGAGCAGTACTTC. Translated, it gives CASSPGQGSYEQYF.

V is TRBV10-3 and J is TRBJ1-2, with unresolved D. The V gene's germline CDR1 is ENHRY and CDR2 SYGVKD. This CDR3 is 12 amino acids long. Trimming cost V 5 bases and J 4 bases, with 8 bases left between them. Written as DNA, the CDR3 is TGTGCCATCAGTACAGATATCTATGGCTACACCTTC. Translating it yields CAISTDIYGYTF.

The chain is built from TRBV6-5 and TRBJ1-1; D call uncertain. The V gene's germline CDR1 is MNHEY and CDR2 SVGAGI. V lost 6 bases, J lost 0 bases, and 11 bases lay in between. The length of the CDR3 is 14 residues. This CDR3 reads CASSTGFMNTEAFF. The CDR3 region has the DNA TGTGCCAGCAGCACGGGGTTCATGAACACTGAAGCTTTCTTT.